The 10 T cell receptor beta chains listed next were all sequenced from one sample in a study of blood T cells in healthy people across ages. Combining a sample-barcoded 5' primer with a J-beta primer mix, a second PCR ran for 7 to 11 cycles. TCRdb fed the 5' RACE reads into MiXCR, producing one record per CDR3 protein. The repertoire consists of approximately 670,000 distinct CDR3 sequences, with around 43% occurring once and the leading ten covering roughly 30%. The specimen was blood. The source of these receptors is a man older than 75 in good health.

Of note for this clonotype: One end of the junction does not line up with germline, which may come from a read error. The chain joins TRBV18 to TRBJ1-2; no clear D. The CDR3 has 15 residues. In germline, CDR1 is KGHSH, CDR2 LQKENI. This chain's CDR3 is CANSPERRDGYGYTF. CDR3 nucleotides: TGTGCCAACTCACCGGAAAGGAGAGACGGCTATGGCTACACCTTC.

The chain combines TRBV25-1 with TRBJ2-5; 9 nucleotides line up with TRBD1. Germline V CDR1 and CDR2: MGHDK, SYGVNS. The CDR3 consists of 14 residues. V trimming: 2 bases; J trimming: 5 bases; junction bases outside the gene matches: 3. The CDR3 DNA follows: TGTGCCAGCAGTGAAACAGGGGGCTGGGAGACCCAGTACTTC. This codes for CASSETGGWETQYF. The full variable domain, its missing parts supplied by reference TRBV25-1 and TRBJ2-5, is EADIYQTPRYLVIGTGKKITLECSQTMGHDKMYWYQQDPGMELHLIHYSYGVNSTEKGDLSSESTVSRIRTEHFPLTLESARPSHTSQYLCASSETGGWETQYFGPGTRLLVL.

This CDR3 is CASSQGGARANEQYF. The CDR3 bases are TGCGCCAGCAGCCAAGGTGGGGCCCGAGCAAACGAGCAGTACTTC. The chain employs TRBV4-3 and TRBJ2-7; possibly TRBD1 for D (5 bases). This CDR3 has 15 amino acids. Germline V gene sequence: CDR1 LGHNA, CDR2 YSLEER. V was clipped by 1 base and J by 5 bases, with 15 bases between them.

The chain couples TRBV12-3 or TRBV12-4 to TRBJ2-5; 13 nucleotides align to TRBD2. V lost 5 bases, J lost 11 bases, and 14 bases stayed unmatched. The CDR3 is 16 residues long. The CDR3 coding sequence is TGTGCCAGCAGTGCTGGGACTAGCGGGATATACAATGAGCAGTACTTC. Translating gives CASSAGTSGIYNEQYF.

The sample holds many counts of this clonotype. The chain has TRBV27 and TRBJ2-6, with 8 bases fitting TRBD1. The CDR3 totals 16 residues. V was clipped by 5 bases and J by 0 bases; unmatched bases: 3. CDR1 and CDR2 from the germline V gene are MNHEY and SMNVEV (reference sequence). CDR3 sequence: CASSMTGVSGANVLTF. The CDR3 coding sequence is TGTGCCAGCAGTATGACAGGGGTCTCTGGGGCCAACGTCCTGACTTTC.

Points on this clonotype: The final CDR3 position lacks the conserved phenylalanine or tryptophan, pointing to a likely read error. The limits of the CDR3 on the DNA are not certain, so only TCRdb's listed CDR3 is given. The chain is built from TRBV5-5 and TRBJ1-2. Per the germline V gene, CDR1 is SGHKS and CDR2 is YYEKEE (reference sequence). Inclusive of both ends, the CDR3 amounts to 15 amino acids. CDR3 protein: CANFREGPGVVWLHL.

V is TRBV30 and J is TRBJ2-7; the match to TRBD2 covers 9 bases. There are 13 residues in the CDR3. V was pared by 3 bases and J by 6 bases, with 6 bases of the junction left unmatched. CDR1 is GTSNPN, CDR2 SVGIG, per germline (reference sequence). This CDR3 reads CAWSHYSGGEQYF. The CDR3 DNA reads TGTGCCTGGAGCCACTATAGCGGGGGCGAGCAGTACTTC.

This chain uses TRBV20-1 with TRBJ2-1; D possibly corresponds to TRBD1 (5 bases). The end of the DNA is better explained by TRBJ2-7, so the J call may be wrong. CDR1 is DFQATT, CDR2 SNEGSKA, per germline (reference sequence). This CDR3 region has 15 residues. CDR3: CSARSPGISYNEQYF. CDR3 nucleotides: TGCAGTGCTAGATCCCCAGGGATCTCCTACAATGAGCAGTACTTC.

A few counts support this clonotype. The V gene is TRBV4-3, the J gene TRBJ2-7; D unclear. The CDR3 contains 15 residues. Looked up from germline, CDR1 is LGHNA and CDR2 is YSLEER. V gave up 0 bases and J gave up 3 bases, with 12 bases separating them. The CDR3 coding sequence is TGCGCCAGCAGCCAAGATCGGGCAGCCTACTACGAGCAGTACTTC. Amino acids: CASSQDRAAYYEQYF.

The chain recombines TRBV6-1 with TRBJ1-5; 7 bases align to TRBD1. Trimming removed 6 bases from V and 2 bases from J; junction bases left unmatched: 13. The CDR3 is made up of 17 amino acids. From germline, CDR1 is MNHNS and CDR2 SASEGT. The CDR3 DNA sequence: TGTGCCAGCAGAGCAGGGGGTAGCGGTTGGGGCAATCAGCCCCAGCATTTT. Protein sequence: CASRAGGSGWGNQPQHF.